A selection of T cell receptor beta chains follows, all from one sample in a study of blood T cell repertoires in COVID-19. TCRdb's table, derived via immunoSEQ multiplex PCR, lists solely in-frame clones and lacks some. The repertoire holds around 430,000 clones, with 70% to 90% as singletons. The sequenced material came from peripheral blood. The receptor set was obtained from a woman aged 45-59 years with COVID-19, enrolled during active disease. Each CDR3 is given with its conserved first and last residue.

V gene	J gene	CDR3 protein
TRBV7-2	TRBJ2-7	CASSLTSGVYEQYF
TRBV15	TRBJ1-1	CATSRDLGDTEAFF
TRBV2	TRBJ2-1	CASSSSGTEQFF
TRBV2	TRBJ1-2	CASKERVLGYGYTF
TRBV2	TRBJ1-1	CASIFNRGTEAFF
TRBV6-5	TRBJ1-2	CASSSRDGYTF
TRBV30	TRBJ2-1	CAWRTSNEQFF
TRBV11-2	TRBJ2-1	CASSIGPPGNPYNEQFF
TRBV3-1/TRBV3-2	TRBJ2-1	CASSPRTGLNEQFF
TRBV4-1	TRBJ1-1	CASSHTTGGTEAFF
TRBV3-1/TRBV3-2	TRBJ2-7	CASSRGREQYF
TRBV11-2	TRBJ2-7	CASSWNSYEQYF
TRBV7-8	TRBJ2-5	CASSWPGGGVRQETQYF
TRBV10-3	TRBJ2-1	CAAVGAGGNNEQFF
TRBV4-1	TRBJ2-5	CASSQRGLYQETQYF
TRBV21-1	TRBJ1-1	CASSRDRGSNTEAFF
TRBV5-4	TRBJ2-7	CASSFSPGQDYEQYF
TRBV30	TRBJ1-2	CAWREDRGAGYGYTF
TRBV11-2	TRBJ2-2	CASSSLKGATGELFF
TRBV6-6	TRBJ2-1	CASSPRLALVNEQFF
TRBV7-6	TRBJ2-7	CASSISGQGRSREQYF
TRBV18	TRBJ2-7	CASSPPNREILKSF
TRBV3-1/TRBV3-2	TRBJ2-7	CASSRGGTQYEQYF
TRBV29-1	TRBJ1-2	CSVAGGAYGYTF
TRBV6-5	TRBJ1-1	CASSIYRDAEAFF
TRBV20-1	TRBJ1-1	CSARAGFEAFF
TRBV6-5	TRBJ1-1	CASSRTATMDTEAFF
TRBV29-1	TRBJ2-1	CSSMTGYSYNEQFF
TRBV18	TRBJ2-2	CASSPPFQGDTGELFF
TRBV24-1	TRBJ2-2	CATSDLRGSGGPGELFF
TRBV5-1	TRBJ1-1	CASSSLTGGNTEAFF
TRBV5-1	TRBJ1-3	CASSLTGGDSGNTIYF
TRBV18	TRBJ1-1	CASSPERGGRLNTEAFF
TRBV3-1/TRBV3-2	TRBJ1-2	CASSPLEEADGYTF
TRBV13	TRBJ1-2	CASSGGGGYGYTF
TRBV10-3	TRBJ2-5	CAISGGGGEETQYF
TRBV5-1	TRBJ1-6	CASSPGLRTVSNSPLHF
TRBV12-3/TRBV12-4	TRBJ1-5	CASSLSGDQPQHF
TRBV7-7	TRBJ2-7	CASSVRPGTSNEQYF
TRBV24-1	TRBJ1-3	CATSDTGTGDNTIYF
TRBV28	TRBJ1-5	CAAEDRTSNQPQHF
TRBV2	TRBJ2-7	CASRRPQVLSSYEQYF
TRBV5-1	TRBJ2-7	CASSLGSGTGNPYEQYF
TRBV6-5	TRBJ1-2	CASSYSKGVGYGYTF